The source of this T cell receptor (beta chain) is a study of shared clonotypes between healthy human individuals. Study overall: There were three CD4 naive, three CD4 memory, two CD8 naive and one CD8 memory plates per donor.

Genomic DNA belonging to each subset was distributed in equal measure over several immunoSEQ plates. The method was immunoSEQ multiplex PCR; TCRdb's version includes in-frame clones alone and lacks a portion of them. In the table there are 2 million to 3 million clones, 80% to 95% of which are singletons. Concerning this clone: Its target is unknown.

Trimming removed 6 bases from V and 3 bases from J, with 12 bases in between. The CDR3 totals 13 residues. Looked up from germline, CDR1 is SNHLY and CDR2 is FYNNEI. Every one of the donors was a Caucasian adult that lived in Nashville, Tennessee. Study-level points and caveats: It was anticipated that sequencing depth would influence how many clonotypes donors shared.

The V gene is TRBV2, the J gene TRBJ2-7; D is uncertain. Source material: naive CD4+ T cells from PBMCs. This sample's subset: CD45RA+ positively selected. This sequence was found in a man younger than 30 in good health. Some clones in this sample may be carry-over from other donors' samples. CDR3 amino acids: CASSHPLGYEQYF. In nucleotides, the CDR3 is TGTGCCAGCAGCCATCCCTTAGGCTACGAGCAGTACTTC.